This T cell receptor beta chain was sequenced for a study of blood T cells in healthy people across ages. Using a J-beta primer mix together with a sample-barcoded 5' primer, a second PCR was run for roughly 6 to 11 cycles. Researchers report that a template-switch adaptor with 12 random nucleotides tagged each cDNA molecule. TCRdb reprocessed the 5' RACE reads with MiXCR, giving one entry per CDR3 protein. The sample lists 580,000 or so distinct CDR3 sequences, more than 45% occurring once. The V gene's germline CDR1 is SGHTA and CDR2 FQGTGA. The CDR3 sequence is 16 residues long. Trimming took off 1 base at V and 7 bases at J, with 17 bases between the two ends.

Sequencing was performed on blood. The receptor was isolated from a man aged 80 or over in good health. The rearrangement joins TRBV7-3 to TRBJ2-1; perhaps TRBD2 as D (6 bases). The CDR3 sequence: CASSLNPTRLGNEQFF. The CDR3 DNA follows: TGTGCCAGCAGCTTAAACCCGACTAGATTGGGAAATGAGCAGTTCTTC.